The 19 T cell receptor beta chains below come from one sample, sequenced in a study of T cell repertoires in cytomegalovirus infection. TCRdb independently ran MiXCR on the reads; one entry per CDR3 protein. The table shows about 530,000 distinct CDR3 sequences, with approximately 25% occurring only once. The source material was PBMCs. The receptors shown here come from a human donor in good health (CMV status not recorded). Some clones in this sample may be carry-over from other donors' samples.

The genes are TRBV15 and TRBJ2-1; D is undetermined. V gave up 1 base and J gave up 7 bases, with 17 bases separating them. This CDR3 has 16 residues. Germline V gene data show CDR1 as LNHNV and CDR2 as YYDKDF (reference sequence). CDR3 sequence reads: CATSRGALPTGNEQFF. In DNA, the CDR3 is TGTGCCACCAGCAGAGGGGCACTTCCGACCGGGAATGAGCAGTTCTTC. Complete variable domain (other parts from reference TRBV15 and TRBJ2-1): DAMVIQNPRYQVTQFGKPVTLSCSQTLNHNVMYWYQQKSSQAPKLLFHYYDKDFNNEADTPDNFQSRRPNTSFCFLDIRSPGLGDTAMYLCATSRGALPTGNEQFFGPGTRLTVL.

The CDR3 DNA reads as TGCAGTGCTAGCCCTGGGCAGGGCTACGAGCAGTACTTC. Translated, it gives CSASPGQGYEQYF. The J gene is TRBJ2-7, the V gene TRBV20-1; perhaps TRBD1 as D (5 bases). The CDR3 totals 13 residues. CDR1 and CDR2 (germline): DFQATT, SNEGSKA (reference sequence). Between the trimmed V and J ends, which lost 3 bases and 3 bases, there was a span of 12 bases.

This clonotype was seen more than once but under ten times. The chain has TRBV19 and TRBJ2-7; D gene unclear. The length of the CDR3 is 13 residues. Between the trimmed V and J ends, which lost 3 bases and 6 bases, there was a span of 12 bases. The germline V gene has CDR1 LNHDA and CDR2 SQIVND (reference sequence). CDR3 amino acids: CASSMSLEVEQYF. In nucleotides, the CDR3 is TGTGCCAGTAGTATGTCCTTAGAGGTCGAGCAGTACTTC.

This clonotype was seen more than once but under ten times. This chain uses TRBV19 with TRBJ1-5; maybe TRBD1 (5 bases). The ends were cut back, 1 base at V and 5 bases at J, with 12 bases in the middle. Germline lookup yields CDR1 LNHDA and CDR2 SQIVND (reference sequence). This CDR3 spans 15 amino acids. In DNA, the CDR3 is TGTGCCAGTAGTATAGGCGGGGCGGGGGATCAGCCCCAGCATTTT. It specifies CASSIGGAGDQPQHF.

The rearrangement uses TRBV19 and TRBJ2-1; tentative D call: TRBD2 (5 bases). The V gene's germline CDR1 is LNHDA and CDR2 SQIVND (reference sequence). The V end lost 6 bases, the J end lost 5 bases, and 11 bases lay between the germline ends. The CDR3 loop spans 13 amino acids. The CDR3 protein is CASSSTRNNEQFF. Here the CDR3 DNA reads TGTGCCAGTAGCAGTACTAGAAACAATGAGCAGTTCTTC. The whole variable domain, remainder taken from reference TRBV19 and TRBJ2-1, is DGGITQSPKYLFRKEGQNVTLSCEQNLNHDAMYWYRQDPGQGLRLIYYSQIVNDFQKGDIAEGYSVSREKKESFPLTVTSAQKNPTAFYLCASSSTRNNEQFFGPGTRLTVL.

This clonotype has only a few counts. CDR3 DNA sequence: TGTGCCAGCAGTGCCCCGCGCCGCACAGACAGGGCTGAAGCTTTCTTT. Protein sequence: CASSAPRRTDRAEAFF. The genes are TRBV27 and TRBJ1-1, with 7 bases matching TRBD1. With 5 bases clipped from V and 6 bases from J, the junction kept 15 bases outside the gene matches. Germline V gene sequence: CDR1 MNHEY, CDR2 SMNVEV (reference sequence). The CDR3 is made up of 16 amino acids.

The CDR3 is CASRDTSGEQYF. The CDR3 DNA reads TGTGCCAGCAGAGACACCTCGGGCGAGCAGTACTTC. V gene TRBV13 combines with J gene TRBJ2-7, with D hard to call. CDR3 length: 12 residues. The ends were cut back, 6 bases at V and 6 bases at J, with 12 bases in the middle. Germline CDR1 is PRHDT and CDR2 is FYEKMQ (reference sequence).

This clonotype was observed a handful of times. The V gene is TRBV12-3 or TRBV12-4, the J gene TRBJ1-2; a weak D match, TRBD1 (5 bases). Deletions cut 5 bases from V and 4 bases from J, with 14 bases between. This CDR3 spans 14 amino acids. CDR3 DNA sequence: TGTGCCAGCAGTGGCCCGGGGACCATCTATGGCTACACCTTC. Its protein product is CASSGPGTIYGYTF.

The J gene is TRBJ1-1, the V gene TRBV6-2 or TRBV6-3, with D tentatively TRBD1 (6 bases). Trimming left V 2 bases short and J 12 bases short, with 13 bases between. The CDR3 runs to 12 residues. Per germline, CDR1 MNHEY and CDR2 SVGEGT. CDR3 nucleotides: TGTGCCAGCAGTTACGGAGGGGGGACGACTTTCTTT. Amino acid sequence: CASSYGGGTTFF.

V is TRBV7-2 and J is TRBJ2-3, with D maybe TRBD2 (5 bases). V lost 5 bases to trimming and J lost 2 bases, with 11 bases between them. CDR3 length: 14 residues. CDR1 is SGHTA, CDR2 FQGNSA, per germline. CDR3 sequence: CASSRTRVTDTQYF. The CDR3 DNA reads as TGTGCCAGCAGCCGAACGAGGGTCACAGATACGCAGTATTTT. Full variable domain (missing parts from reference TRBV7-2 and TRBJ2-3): GAGVSQSPSNKVTEKGKDVELRCDPISGHTALYWYRQSLGQGLEFLIYFQGNSAPDKSGLPSDRFSAERTGGSVSTLTIQRTQQEDSAVYLCASSRTRVTDTQYFGPGTRLTVL.

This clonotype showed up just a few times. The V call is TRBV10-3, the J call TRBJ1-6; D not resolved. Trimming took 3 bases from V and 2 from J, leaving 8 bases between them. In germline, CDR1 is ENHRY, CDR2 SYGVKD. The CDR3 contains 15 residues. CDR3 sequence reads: CAISEGVTYNSPLHF. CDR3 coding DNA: TGTGCCATCAGTGAAGGTGTGACCTATAATTCACCCCTCCACTTT.

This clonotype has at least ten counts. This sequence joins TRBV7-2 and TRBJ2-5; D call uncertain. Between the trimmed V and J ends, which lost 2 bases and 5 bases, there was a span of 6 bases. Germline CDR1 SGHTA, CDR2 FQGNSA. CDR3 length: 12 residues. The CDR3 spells CASSLFRETQYF. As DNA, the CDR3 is TGTGCCAGCAGCTTATTTCGGGAGACCCAGTACTTC.

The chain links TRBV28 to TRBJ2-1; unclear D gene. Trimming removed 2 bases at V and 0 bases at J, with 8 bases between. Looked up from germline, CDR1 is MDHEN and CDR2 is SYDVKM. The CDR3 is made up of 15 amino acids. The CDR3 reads CASSLSPGSYNEQFF. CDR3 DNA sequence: TGTGCCAGCAGTTTAAGCCCTGGCTCCTACAATGAGCAGTTCTTC.

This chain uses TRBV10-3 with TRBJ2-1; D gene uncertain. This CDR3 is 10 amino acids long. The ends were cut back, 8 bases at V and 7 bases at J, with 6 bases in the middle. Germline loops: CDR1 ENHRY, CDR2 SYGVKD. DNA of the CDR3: TGTGCCATCGGGCAGAATGAGCAGTTCTTC. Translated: CAIGQNEQFF.

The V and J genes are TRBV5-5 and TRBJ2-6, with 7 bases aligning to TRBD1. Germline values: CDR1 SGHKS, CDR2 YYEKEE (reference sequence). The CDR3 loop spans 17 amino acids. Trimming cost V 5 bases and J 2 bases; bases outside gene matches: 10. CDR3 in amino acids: CASRPDRMGTGANVLTF. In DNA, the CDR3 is TGTGCCAGCAGGCCGGACAGGATGGGCACTGGGGCCAACGTCCTGACTTTC. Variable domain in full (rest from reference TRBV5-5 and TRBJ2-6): DAGVTQSPTHLIKTRGQQVTLRCSPISGHKSVSWYQQVLGQGPQFIFQYYEKEERGRGNFPDRFSARQFPNYSSELNVNALLLGDSALYLCASRPDRMGTGANVLTFGAGSRLTVL.

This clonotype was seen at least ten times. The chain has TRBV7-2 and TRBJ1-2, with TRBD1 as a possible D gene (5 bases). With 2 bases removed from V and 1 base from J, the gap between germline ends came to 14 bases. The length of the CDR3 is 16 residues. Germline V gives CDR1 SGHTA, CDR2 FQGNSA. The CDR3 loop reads CASSLHRVGRNYGYTF. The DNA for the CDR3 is TGTGCCAGCAGCTTACATCGTGTGGGGCGTAACTATGGCTACACCTTC. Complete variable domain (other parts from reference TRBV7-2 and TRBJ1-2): GAGVSQSPSNKVTEKGKDVELRCDPISGHTALYWYRQSLGQGLEFLIYFQGNSAPDKSGLPSDRFSAERTGGSVSTLTIQRTQQEDSAVYLCASSLHRVGRNYGYTFGSGTRLTVV.

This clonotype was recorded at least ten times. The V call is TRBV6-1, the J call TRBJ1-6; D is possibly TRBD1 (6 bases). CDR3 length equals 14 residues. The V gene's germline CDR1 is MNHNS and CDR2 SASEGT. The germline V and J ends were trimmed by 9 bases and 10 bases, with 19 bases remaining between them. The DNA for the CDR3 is TGTGCCAGTTTACCGGGACAAAGGGGGTCACCCCTCCACTTT. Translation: CASLPGQRGSPLHF.

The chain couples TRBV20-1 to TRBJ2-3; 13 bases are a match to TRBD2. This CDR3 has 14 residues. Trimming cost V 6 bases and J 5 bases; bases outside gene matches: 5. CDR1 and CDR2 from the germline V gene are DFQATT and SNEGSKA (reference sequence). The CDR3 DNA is TGCAGTGCGTGGACTAGCGGGAGTCAAGATACGCAGTATTTT. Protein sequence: CSAWTSGSQDTQYF.

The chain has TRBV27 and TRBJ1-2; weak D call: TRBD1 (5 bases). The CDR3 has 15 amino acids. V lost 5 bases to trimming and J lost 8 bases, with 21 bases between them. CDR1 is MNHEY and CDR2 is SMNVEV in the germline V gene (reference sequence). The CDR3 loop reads CASSTPGRRRGGYTF. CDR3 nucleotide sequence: TGTGCCAGCAGTACTCCGGGACGTAGGCGAGGCGGCTACACCTTC.